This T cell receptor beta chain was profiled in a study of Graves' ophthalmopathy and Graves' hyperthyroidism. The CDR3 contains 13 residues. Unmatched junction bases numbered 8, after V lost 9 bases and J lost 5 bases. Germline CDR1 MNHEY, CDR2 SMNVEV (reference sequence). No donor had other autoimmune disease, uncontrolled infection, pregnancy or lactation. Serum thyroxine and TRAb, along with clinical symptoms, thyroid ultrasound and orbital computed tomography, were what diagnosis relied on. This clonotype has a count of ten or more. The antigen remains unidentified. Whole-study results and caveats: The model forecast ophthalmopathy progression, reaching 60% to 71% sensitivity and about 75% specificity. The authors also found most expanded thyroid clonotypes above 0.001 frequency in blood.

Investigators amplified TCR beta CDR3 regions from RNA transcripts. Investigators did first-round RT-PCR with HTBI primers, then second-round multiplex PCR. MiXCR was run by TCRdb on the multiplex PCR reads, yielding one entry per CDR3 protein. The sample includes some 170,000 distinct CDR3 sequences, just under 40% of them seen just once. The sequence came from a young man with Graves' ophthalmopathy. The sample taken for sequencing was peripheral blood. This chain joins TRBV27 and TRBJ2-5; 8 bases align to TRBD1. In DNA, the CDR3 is TGTGCCAGTGAGACAGGGGATAGGGAGACCCAGTACTTC. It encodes CASETGDRETQYF.